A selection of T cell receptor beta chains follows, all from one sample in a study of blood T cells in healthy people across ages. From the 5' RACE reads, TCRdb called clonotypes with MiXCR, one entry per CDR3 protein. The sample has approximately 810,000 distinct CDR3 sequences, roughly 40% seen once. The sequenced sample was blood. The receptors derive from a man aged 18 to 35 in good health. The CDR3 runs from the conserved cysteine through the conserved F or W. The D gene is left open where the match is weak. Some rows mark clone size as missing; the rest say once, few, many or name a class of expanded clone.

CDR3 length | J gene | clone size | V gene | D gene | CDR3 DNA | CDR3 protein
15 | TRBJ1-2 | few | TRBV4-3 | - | TGCGCCAGCAGCCAAGAGGAGGCAGCTAACTATGGCTACACCTTC | CASSQEEAANYGYTF
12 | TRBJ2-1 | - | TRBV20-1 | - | TGCAGTGCTAGATTATCTGGGGATGAGCAGTTCTTC | CSARLSGDEQFF
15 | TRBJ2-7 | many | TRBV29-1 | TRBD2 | TGCAGCGTTGACGCTGGGTCTAGCGGCATCTACGAGCAGTACTTC | CSVDAGSSGIYEQYF
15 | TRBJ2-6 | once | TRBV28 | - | TGTGCCAGCAGTCTGGGAACTGATGAGGCCAACGTCCTGACTTTC | CASSLGTDEANVLTF
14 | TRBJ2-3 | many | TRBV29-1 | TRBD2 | TGCAGCGCGGCGCTAGCGGGGGCAAGAGATACGCAGTATTTT | CSAALAGARDTQYF
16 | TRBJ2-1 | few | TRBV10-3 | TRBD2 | TGTGCCATCAGTGAGCTGACTAGCGGAGGTCCTGGAACCCAGTTCTTC | CAISELTSGGPGTQFF
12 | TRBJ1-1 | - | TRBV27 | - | TGTGCCAGCAGCCAGGCGGGTGGAGTGGCTTTCTTT | CASSQAGGVAFF
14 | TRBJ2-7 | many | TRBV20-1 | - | TGCAGTGCTAGAGATCAGACAGGCTCCTACGAGCAGTACTTC | CSARDQTGSYEQYF
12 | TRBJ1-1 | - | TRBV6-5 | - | TGTGCCAGCGGTAGGGGAGTGCCTGAAGCTTTCTTT | CASGRGVPEAFF
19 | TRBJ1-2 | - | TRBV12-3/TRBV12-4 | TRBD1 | TGTGCCAGCACCACCAGTGAGGGGACAGTCCCGACAAGCTCCTATGGCTACACCTTC | CASTTSEGTVPTSSYGYTF
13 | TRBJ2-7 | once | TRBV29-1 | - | TGCAGCGTTGCCCGCCTGGGTAGGGCCGAGCAGTACTTC | CSVARLGRAEQYF
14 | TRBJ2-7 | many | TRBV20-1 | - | TGCAGTGCTAGTCCCTCAGGGGCCTCCTACGAGCAGTACTTC | CSASPSGASYEQYF
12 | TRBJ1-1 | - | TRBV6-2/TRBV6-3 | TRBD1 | TGTGCCACACAGGGGGCAATCACTGAAGCTTTCTTT | CATQGAITEAFF
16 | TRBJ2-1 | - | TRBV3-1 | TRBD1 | TGTGCCAGCAGCCCTCAAACAACCGGGACAGAGAATGAGCAGTTCTTC | CASSPQTTGTENEQFF
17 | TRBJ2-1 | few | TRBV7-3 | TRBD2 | TGTGCCAGCAGAATGTTAGCGGGGGGGCTAATTAATAATGAGCAGTTCTTC | CASRMLAGGLINNEQFF
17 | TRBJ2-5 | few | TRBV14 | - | TGTGCCAGCAGCGAAGGATACAGGCGGACTTGGACAGAGACCCAGTACTTC | CASSEGYRRTWTETQYF
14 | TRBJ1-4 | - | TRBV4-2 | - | TGTGCCAGCAGCCAACAGGGTCTTGATGAAAAACTGTTTTTT | CASSQQGLDEKLFF
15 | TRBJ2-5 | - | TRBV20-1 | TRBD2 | TGCAGTGCTCCGGGACTAGCGGGGGACCAAGAGACCCAGTACTTC | CSAPGLAGDQETQYF
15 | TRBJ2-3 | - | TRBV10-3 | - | TGTGCCATCAGTGAGGAGGGGCAGCGGACAGATACGCAGTATTTT | CAISEEGQRTDTQYF
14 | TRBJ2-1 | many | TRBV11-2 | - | TGTGCCAGCAAGGCAGCGTGGGTTAGGAGTGAGCAGTTCTTC | CASKAAWVRSEQFF
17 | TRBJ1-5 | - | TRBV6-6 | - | TGTGCCAGCAGTTACACCCAAGCGGGGCGCAGCAATCAGCCCCAGCATTTT | CASSYTQAGRSNQPQHF
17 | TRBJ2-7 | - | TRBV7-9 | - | TGTGCCAGCAGCCCCTGGCCCAGGACCAGTAGCTCCTACGAGCAGTACTTC | CASSPWPRTSSSYEQYF
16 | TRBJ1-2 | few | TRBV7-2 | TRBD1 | TGTGCCAGCAGCCCATACGGGACAGGGAGCTTCTATGGCTACACCTTC | CASSPYGTGSFYGYTF
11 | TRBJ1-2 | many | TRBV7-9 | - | TGTGCCAGCAGCTCAGGATCTGGCTACACCTTC | CASSSGSGYTF
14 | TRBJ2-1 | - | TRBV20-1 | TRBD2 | TGCAGTGCTAGGGCTAGCGGGGGGGCAGATGAGCAGTTCTTC | CSARASGGADEQFF
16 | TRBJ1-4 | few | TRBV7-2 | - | TGTGCCAGCAGCTTAGGTGGGACGGATTTAAATGAAAAACTGTTTTTT | CASSLGGTDLNEKLFF
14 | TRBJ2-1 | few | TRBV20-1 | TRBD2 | TGCAGTGCTTCAGCGGGGGTGGTCTTCAATGAGCAGTTCTTC | CSASAGVVFNEQFF
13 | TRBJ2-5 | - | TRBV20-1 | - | TGCAGTGGGCTGGGACGGACTCTGGAGACCCAGTACTTC | CSGLGRTLETQYF
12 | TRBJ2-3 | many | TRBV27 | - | TGTGCCAGCAGTACCCCTACAGATACGCAGTATTTT | CASSTPTDTQYF
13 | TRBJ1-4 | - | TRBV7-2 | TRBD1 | TGTGCCAGCAGCCGCGGACAGGGAGAAAAACTGTTTTTT | CASSRGQGEKLFF
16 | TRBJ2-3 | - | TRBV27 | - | TGTGCCAGCAGTTTATCCGATCTGGGCCGTACGGATACGCAGTATTTT | CASSLSDLGRTDTQYF
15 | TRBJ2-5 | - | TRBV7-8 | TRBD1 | TGTGCCAGCAGCTCCAGGGGGCGCATACAAGAGACCCAGTACTTC | CASSSRGRIQETQYF
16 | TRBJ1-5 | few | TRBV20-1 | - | TGCAGTGCTAGTGCGGCAGATCCAGTAGGGAATCAGCCCCAGCATTTT | CSASAADPVGNQPQHF
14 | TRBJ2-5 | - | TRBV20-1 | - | TGCAGTGCATTCCGAAACCGGTACCAAGAGACCCAGTACTTC | CSAFRNRYQETQYF
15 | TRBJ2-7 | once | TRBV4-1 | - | TGCGCCAGCAGCCCCCGAACGGACGGCCACAATGAGCAGTACTTC | CASSPRTDGHNEQYF
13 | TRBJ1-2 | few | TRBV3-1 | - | TGTGCCAGCAGCCGCCGGGACAATCGTGGCTACACCTTC | CASSRRDNRGYTF
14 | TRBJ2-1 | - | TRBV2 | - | TGTGCCAGCAGTGAACGGCGGACCTCTAGTCCGCAGTTCTTC | CASSERRTSSPQFF
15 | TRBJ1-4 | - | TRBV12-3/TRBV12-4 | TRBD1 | TGTGCCAGCAGTTTAATCCGACAGGGGGGGGAAAAACTGTTTTTT | CASSLIRQGGEKLFF
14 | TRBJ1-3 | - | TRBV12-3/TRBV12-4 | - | TGTGCCAGCAGTTTAGCAAACTCTGGAAACACCATATATTTT | CASSLANSGNTIYF
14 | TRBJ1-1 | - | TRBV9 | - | TGTGCCAGCAGCCGGATGGGGGGGGACACTGAAGCTTTCTTT | CASSRMGGDTEAFF
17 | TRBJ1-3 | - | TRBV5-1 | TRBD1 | TGCGCCAGCAGCTCGGATGCACAGGGGGCGCGAGGAAACACCATATATTTT | CASSSDAQGARGNTIYF
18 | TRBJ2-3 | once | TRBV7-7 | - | TGTGCCAGCAGCCCTCAAGCTCCGACCCACGAGTCGGGAGATACGCAGTATTTT | CASSPQAPTHESGDTQYF
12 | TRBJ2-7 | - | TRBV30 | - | TGTGCCTGGAGTGACAGGCCTGCCGAGCAGTACTTC | CAWSDRPAEQYF